This TCR beta chain was retrieved from a study of siplizumab effects on memory and regulatory T cells. Libraries were prepared by immunoSEQ multiplex PCR; TCRdb keeps only in-frame clonotypes and omits some of them. In the table there are 15,000 to 20,000 clones, under 55% of which are singletons. This clone was detected a few times. Its antigen is still unknown. Cells from the mixed lymphocyte reaction were cocultured for 5 to 6 days at 37°C. General study points: Treg origin accounted for an average of about 74% of mappable alloreactive CD4+ clones with siplizumab and less than 30% in controls. Confirmation was lacking for the suppressive function of proliferating Tregs derived from siplizumab cultures. A minor share of alloreactive clones matched unstimulated subsets. Significant reduction of alloreactive sequences traceable to unstimulated CD4+ memory cells was observed with siplizumab.

Germline V CDR1 and CDR2: SGDLS, YYNGEE. The CDR3 has 14 residues. The V end lost 4 bases, the J end lost 1 base, and 10 bases lay between the germline ends. The receptor's source is a human donor in good health; the cells came from an allogeneic mixed lymphocyte reaction. The source material was CFSE-low (dividing) CD4+ T cells sorted from an allogeneic mixed lymphocyte reaction. This chain connects TRBV9 to TRBJ2-3; tentatively, D is TRBD1 or TRBD2 (5 bases each). The CDR3 reads CASSLGGGTDTQYF. CDR3 nucleotides: TGTGCCAGCAGCCTTGGGGGAGGCACAGATACGCAGTATTTT.